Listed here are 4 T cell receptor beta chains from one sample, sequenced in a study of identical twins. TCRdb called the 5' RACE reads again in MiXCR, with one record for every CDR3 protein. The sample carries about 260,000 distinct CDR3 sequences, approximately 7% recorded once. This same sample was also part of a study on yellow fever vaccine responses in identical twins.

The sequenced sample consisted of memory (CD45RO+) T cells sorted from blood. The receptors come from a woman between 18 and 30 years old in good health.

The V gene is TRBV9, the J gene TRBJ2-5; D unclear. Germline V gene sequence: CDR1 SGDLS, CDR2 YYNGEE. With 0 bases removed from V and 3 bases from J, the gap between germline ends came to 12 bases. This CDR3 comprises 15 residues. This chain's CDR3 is CASSVDKQHKETQYF. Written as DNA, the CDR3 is TGTGCCAGCAGCGTAGATAAACAGCACAAAGAGACCCAGTACTTC.

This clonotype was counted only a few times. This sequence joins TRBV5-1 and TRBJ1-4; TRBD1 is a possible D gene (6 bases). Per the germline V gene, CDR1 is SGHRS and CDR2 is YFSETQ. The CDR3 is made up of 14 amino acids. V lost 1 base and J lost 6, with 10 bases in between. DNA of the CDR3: TGCGCCAGCAGCTTGTCAGGGGCTTATGAAAAACTGTTTTTT. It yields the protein CASSLSGAYEKLFF.

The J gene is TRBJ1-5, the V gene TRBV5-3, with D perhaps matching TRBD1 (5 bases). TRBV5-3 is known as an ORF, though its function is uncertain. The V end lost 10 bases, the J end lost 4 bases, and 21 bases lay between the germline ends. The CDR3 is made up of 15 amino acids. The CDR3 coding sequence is TGTGCCTCGTTCCCACCGACAGCTTTAAATCAGCCCCAGCATTTT. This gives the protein CASFPPTALNQPQHF.

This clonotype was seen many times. The CDR3 is CASSFSLAGRETQYF. Written as DNA, the CDR3 is TGTGCCAGCAGTTTTTCACTAGCGGGACGGGAGACCCAGTACTTC. The genes are TRBV12-3 or TRBV12-4 and TRBJ2-5, with 10 bases matching TRBD2. This CDR3 contains 15 residues. With V trimmed by 3 bases and J by 5 bases, 6 bases remained unmatched.